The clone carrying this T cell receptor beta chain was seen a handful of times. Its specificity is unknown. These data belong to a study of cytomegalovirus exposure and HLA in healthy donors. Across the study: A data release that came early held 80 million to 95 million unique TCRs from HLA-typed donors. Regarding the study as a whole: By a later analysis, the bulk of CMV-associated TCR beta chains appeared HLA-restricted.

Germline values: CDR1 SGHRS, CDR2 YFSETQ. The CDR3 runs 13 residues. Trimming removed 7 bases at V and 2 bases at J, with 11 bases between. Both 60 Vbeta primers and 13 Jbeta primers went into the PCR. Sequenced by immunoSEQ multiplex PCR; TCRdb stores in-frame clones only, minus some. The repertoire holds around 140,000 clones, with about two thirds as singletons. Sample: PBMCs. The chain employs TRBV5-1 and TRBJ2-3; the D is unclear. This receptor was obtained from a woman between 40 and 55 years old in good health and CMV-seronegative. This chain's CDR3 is CASFNIPTDTQYF. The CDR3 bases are TGCGCCAGCTTCAACATACCCACAGATACGCAGTATTTT.